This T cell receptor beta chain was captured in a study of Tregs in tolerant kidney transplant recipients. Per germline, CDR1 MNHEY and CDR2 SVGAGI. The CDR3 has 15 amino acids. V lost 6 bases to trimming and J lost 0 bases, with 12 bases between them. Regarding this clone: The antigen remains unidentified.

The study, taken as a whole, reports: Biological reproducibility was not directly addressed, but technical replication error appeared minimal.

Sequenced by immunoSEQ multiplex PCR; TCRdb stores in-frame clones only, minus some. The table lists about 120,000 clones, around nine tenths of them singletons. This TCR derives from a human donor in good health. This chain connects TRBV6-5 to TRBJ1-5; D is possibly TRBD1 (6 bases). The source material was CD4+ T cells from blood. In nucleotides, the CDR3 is TGTGCCAGCAGGCCTGGACAGACTAGCAATCAGCCCCAGCATTTT. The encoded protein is CASRPGQTSNQPQHF.